The sequence of this T cell receptor (beta chain) was determined in a study of blood T cell repertoires in COVID-19. Clones were sequenced by immunoSEQ multiplex PCR, and TCRdb holds only the in-frame ones, with some missing. The sample includes approximately 360,000 clones, 89% of them seen just once. The receptor was derived from a man aged 35-49 years with acute or convalescent COVID-19. The material sequenced was peripheral blood.

CDR3 in amino acids: CASKKRRETYEQYF. The DNA for the CDR3 is TGTGCCAGTAAAAAACGGCGGGAGACGTACGAGCAGTACTTC. The J gene is TRBJ2-7, the V gene TRBV19, with 7 positions matching TRBD2. From germline, CDR1 is LNHDA and CDR2 SQIVND (reference sequence). The CDR3 length is 14 residues. Trimming took 7 bases from V and 4 from J; bases not matched to a gene: 10.